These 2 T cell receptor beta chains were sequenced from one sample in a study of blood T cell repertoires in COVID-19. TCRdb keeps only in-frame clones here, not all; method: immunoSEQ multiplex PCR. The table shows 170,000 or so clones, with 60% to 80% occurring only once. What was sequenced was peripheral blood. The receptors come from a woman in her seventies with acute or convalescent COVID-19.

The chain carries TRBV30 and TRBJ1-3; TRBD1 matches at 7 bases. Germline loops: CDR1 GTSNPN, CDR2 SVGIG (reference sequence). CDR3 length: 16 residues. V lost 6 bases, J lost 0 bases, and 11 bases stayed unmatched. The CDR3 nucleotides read TGTGCCTGCGCGAGGGGACAGTCATACTCTGGAAACACCATATATTTT. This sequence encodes CACARGQSYSGNTIYF.

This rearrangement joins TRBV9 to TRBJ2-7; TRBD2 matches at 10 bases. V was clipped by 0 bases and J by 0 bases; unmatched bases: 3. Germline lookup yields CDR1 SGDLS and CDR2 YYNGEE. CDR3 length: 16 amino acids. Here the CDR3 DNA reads TGTGCCAGCAGCGTAGGGGCTAGCGGGAGCTCCTACGAGCAGTACTTC. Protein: CASSVGASGSSYEQYF.